This TCR beta chain was found in a study of shared clonotypes between healthy human individuals. Study conclusions and caveats: Naive subsets, compared against memory subsets, generally had larger estimated richness values. Donor clonotype sharing was expected to depend on sequencing depth.

Subsets obtained from CD4+ cells comprised CD45RA+ naive and CD45RA-negative memory cells. V gave up 5 bases and J gave up 9 bases; unmatched junction bases: 9. Germline loops: CDR1 SGHVS, CDR2 FQNEAQ. The CDR3 runs to 14 residues. For this clone: What it recognizes is unknown.

Here immunoSEQ multiplex PCR was the method, and the copy in TCRdb shows in-frame clones only, minus some. This sample has about 2.4 million clones; roughly 92% occur once, and the top ten carry under 0.15%. The clonotype originates from a man in his late teens or twenties in good health. Input material: naive CD4+ T cells sorted from blood. Subset meaning: CD45RA+ positively selected. The chain joins TRBV7-8 to TRBJ2-1; 8 bases map to TRBD1. The CDR3 here is CASSPRTGKREQFF. The CDR3, as DNA: TGTGCCAGCAGCCCAAGGACAGGGAAACGTGAGCAGTTCTTC.